Following are 31 T cell receptor beta chains from one sample sequenced in a study of T-cell memory formation after mild COVID-19. Each CDR3 protein is one row after TCRdb ran MiXCR on the 5' RACE reads. Of roughly 110,000 distinct CDR3 sequences in the sample, under 15% were seen once. Sequencing was carried out using PBMCs or a T cell subset sorted from them (not recorded which). These receptors were obtained from a man aged 18-30 years who had mild COVID-19 (a few samples of this study predate the infection). Cell type and time point are not known.

This clonotype has just a few counts. V gene TRBV12-3 or TRBV12-4 combines with J gene TRBJ1-3; TRBD1 aligns across 7 bases. J was trimmed by 0 bases and V by 6 bases; bases with no gene match: 8. This CDR3 has 16 residues. As DNA, the CDR3 is TGTGCCAGCAGAATGAACAGGGGCCTCTCTGGAAACACCATATATTTT. This encodes CASRMNRGLSGNTIYF.

This clonotype appeared a few times. The rearrangement joins TRBV7-3 to TRBJ2-1; D is perhaps TRBD1 (5 bases). CDR3 size: 18 residues. V lost 4 bases to trimming and J lost 2 bases, with 21 bases between them. CDR1 SGHTA and CDR2 FQGTGA come from the germline V gene. CDR3 DNA: TGTGCCAGCAGCTCCTTTAAGTTTCAGGGTCTGCCCTACAATGAGCAGTTCTTC. Its translation: CASSSFKFQGLPYNEQFF.

This clonotype appeared a few times. The chain employs TRBV7-2 and TRBJ2-1; 7 bases align to TRBD2. The V and J ends lost 6 bases and 4 bases, in that order; junction bases with no gene match: 9. Germline assignment: CDR1 SGHTA and CDR2 FQGNSA. CDR3 length equals 15 residues. This CDR3 reads CASSPTSDPYNEQFF. The CDR3 nucleotides read TGTGCCAGCAGTCCTACTAGCGACCCTTACAATGAGCAGTTCTTC.

The chain is built from TRBV29-1 and TRBJ1-1; 12 nucleotides agree with TRBD1. The CDR3 length is 16 residues. Losses at the gene ends were 0 bases for V and 6 bases for J; bases not matched to a gene: 8. CDR1 and CDR2 from the germline V gene are SQVTM and ANQGSEA. CDR3 amino acids: CSVEEGTGGGWAEAFF. CDR3 bases: TGCAGCGTTGAAGAGGGGACAGGGGGCGGATGGGCTGAAGCTTTCTTT.

This clonotype has just a few counts. The chain links TRBV14 to TRBJ2-1; D possibly corresponds to TRBD1 (6 bases). The CDR3 runs 16 residues. Germline CDR1 and CDR2: SGHDN and FVKESK. V lost 4 bases and J 4 bases, leaving 17 bases between the germline ends. DNA for the CDR3: TGTGCCAGCAGCCTACAACCACAGGGCTTATACAATGAGCAGTTCTTC. It is translated as CASSLQPQGLYNEQFF.

The chain employs TRBV7-9 and TRBJ1-5, with D maybe TRBD1 (6 bases). The germline V and J ends were trimmed by 3 bases and 6 bases, with 15 bases remaining between them. CDR3 size: 15 residues. Germline loops: CDR1 SEHNR, CDR2 FQNEAQ (reference sequence). Here the CDR3 DNA reads TGTGCCAGCAGCTTCAGCGGGGGGCGCGGTCAGCCCCAGCATTTT. Protein: CASSFSGGRGQPQHF.

This clonotype occurred many times. The rearrangement links TRBV5-1 to TRBJ2-7, with unresolved D. Deletions cut 0 bases from V and 3 bases from J, with 7 bases between. Germline values: CDR1 SGHRS, CDR2 YFSETQ. This CDR3 has 13 residues. CDR3: CASSLAPGYEQYV. The CDR3 DNA follows: TGCGCCAGCAGCTTGGCTCCAGGCTACGAGCAGTACGTC.

This clonotype was counted ten times or more. The V gene is TRBV7-6, the J gene TRBJ1-1, with D unclear. The ends were cut back, 2 bases at V and 11 bases at J, with 15 bases in the middle. The CDR3 has 13 residues. Germline CDR1 and CDR2: SGHVS and FNYEAQ. The CDR3 nucleotides are TGTGCCAGCAGCTTAAGTTTGGGGTCCGGGGCTTTCTTT. It translates to CASSLSLGSGAFF.

This clonotype was counted a few times. The CDR3 region has the DNA TGTGCCTGGACAGGGACTAACTATGAGCAGTTCTTC. Its protein product is CAWTGTNYEQFF. The chain combines TRBV30 with TRBJ2-1, with 7 nucleotides matching TRBD2. This CDR3 is 12 amino acids long. CDR1 and CDR2 from the germline V gene are GTSNPN and SVGIG (reference sequence). Trimming removed 4 bases from V and 8 bases from J; junction bases left unmatched: 5. Based on the CDR3 plus reference TRBV30 and TRBJ2-1, the full variable domain is SQTIHQWPATLVQPVGSPLSLECTVEGTSNPNLYWYRQAAGRGLQLLFYSVGIGQISSEVPQNLSASRPQDRQFILSSKKLLLSDSGFYLCAWTGTNYEQFFGPGTRLTVL.

This clonotype was counted between two and nine times. The chain carries TRBV6-2 or TRBV6-3 and TRBJ2-7; 8 nucleotides match TRBD2. Germline trimming cut 2 bases from V and 3 bases from J; bases unmatched to any gene: 15. In germline, CDR1 is MNHEY, CDR2 SVGEGT. The CDR3 sequence is 18 residues long. Written as DNA, the CDR3 is TGTGCCAGCAGTTACCCCGGGACTAGTAACGTACGGGTCTACGAGCAGTACTTC. It translates to CASSYPGTSNVRVYEQYF.

This clonotype was recorded a few times. The rearrangement joins TRBV15 to TRBJ1-1; D not resolved. V lost 0 bases and J 0 bases, leaving 8 bases between the germline ends. The CDR3 extends over 15 amino acids. CDR1 is LNHNV and CDR2 is YYDKDF in the germline V gene (reference sequence). The CDR3 DNA reads TGTGCCACCAGCAGAGATCGCACCCTGAACACTGAAGCTTTCTTT. Translated: CATSRDRTLNTEAFF.

The chain links TRBV27 to TRBJ2-3, with 12 bases aligning to TRBD2. The junction had 8 bases not matched to a gene; V was cut back by 8 bases and J by 2 bases. CDR1 is MNHEY, CDR2 SMNVEV, per germline (reference sequence). This CDR3 comprises 16 residues. CDR3 bases: TGTGCCAGCGAGGGGGCTAGCGGGGGGGCCACAGATACGCAGTATTTT. Amino acids: CASEGASGGATDTQYF.

This clonotype has a handful of counts. The V call is TRBV7-2, the J call TRBJ2-4, with 8 bases lining up with TRBD2. Germline CDR1 reads SGHTA; CDR2 reads FQGNSA. This CDR3 spans 15 amino acids. Trimming cost V 4 bases and J 6 bases; bases outside gene matches: 8. The CDR3 coding sequence is TGTGCCAGCAGCTCTGCCGGGGGGGCCGGAAACATTCAGTACTTC. Amino acid sequence: CASSSAGGAGNIQYF.

The chain combines TRBV19 with TRBJ1-1; D remains ambiguous. The CDR3 loop spans 13 amino acids. CDR1 is LNHDA, CDR2 SQIVND, per germline (reference sequence). V gave up 3 bases and J gave up 8 bases, with 13 bases separating them. CDR3 loop: CASSIRREHEAFF. Written as DNA, the CDR3 is TGTGCCAGTAGTATTCGGAGGGAACACGAAGCTTTCTTT. The complete variable domain, with remaining parts taken from reference TRBV19 and TRBJ1-1, reads DGGITQSPKYLFRKEGQNVTLSCEQNLNHDAMYWYRQDPGQGLRLIYYSQIVNDFQKGDIAEGYSVSREKKESFPLTVTSAQKNPTAFYLCASSIRREHEAFFGQGTRLTVV.

There are a few counts of this clonotype. V and J are TRBV7-2 and TRBJ2-1; no firm D call. CDR1 and CDR2 (germline): SGHTA, FQGNSA. Deletions cut 5 bases from V and 0 bases from J, with 11 bases between. CDR3 length equals 15 residues. The CDR3 nucleotides read TGTGCCAGCAGCACGTATTGGGGCTCCTACAATGAGCAGTTCTTC. Translated, it gives CASSTYWGSYNEQFF.

The gene calls are TRBV20-1 and TRBJ2-1, with D tentatively TRBD2 (5 bases). The CDR3 runs to 13 residues. From germline, CDR1 is DFQATT and CDR2 SNEGSKA (reference sequence). V lost 5 bases to trimming and J lost 5 bases, with 13 bases between them. The DNA of the CDR3 is TGCAGTGCTTTAGAGGGTCGTAACAATGAGCAGTTCTTC. Translated: CSALEGRNNEQFF.

The chain combines TRBV15 with TRBJ1-1; 7 nucleotides align to TRBD1. This CDR3 region has 12 residues. Germline trimming cut 3 bases from V and 12 bases from J; bases unmatched to any gene: 7. CDR1 and CDR2 (germline): LNHNV, YYDKDF (reference sequence). The CDR3 nucleotides read TGTGCCACCAGCAGTGAACAGGGGAGAACTTTCTTT. Its translation is CATSSEQGRTFF. The entire variable domain, with the rest obtained from reference TRBV15 and TRBJ1-1, is as follows: DAMVIQNPRYQVTQFGKPVTLSCSQTLNHNVMYWYQQKSSQAPKLLFHYYDKDFNNEADTPDNFQSRRPNTSFCFLDIRSPGLGDTAMYLCATSSEQGRTFFGQGTRLTVV.

V and J are TRBV4-3 and TRBJ2-3; possible D gene TRBD2, 6 bases. Germline V gives CDR1 LGHNA, CDR2 YSLEER. This CDR3 is built from 12 residues. The V end lost 0 bases, the J end lost 11 bases, and 9 bases lay between the germline ends. In DNA form, the CDR3 reads TGCGCCAGCAGCCAAGATCGGGGGAAGCAGTATTTT. Translated: CASSQDRGKQYF.

This clonotype has only a few counts. This chain uses TRBV7-9 with TRBJ2-7; a possible D gene is TRBD2 (5 bases). Trimming took 0 bases from V and 3 from J, leaving 6 bases between them. This CDR3 has 13 residues. Germline CDR1 reads SEHNR; CDR2 reads FQNEAQ (reference sequence). Here the CDR3 reads CASSLADFYEQYF. The CDR3 coding sequence is TGTGCCAGCAGCTTAGCGGACTTCTACGAGCAGTACTTC.

Only a few counts were recorded for this clonotype. The V gene is TRBV12-3 or TRBV12-4, the J gene TRBJ2-7; D is uncertain. CDR3 length: 13 amino acids. With 6 bases removed from V and 7 bases from J, the gap between germline ends came to 16 bases. As DNA, the CDR3 is TGTGCCAGCAGCGAGTTTTCGCTAGGTGAGCAGTACTTC. Amino acid sequence: CASSEFSLGEQYF.

The rearrangement uses TRBV7-9 and TRBJ2-4, with D uncertain. CDR3 length equals 14 residues. Per germline, CDR1 SEHNR and CDR2 FQNEAQ (reference sequence). The V end was cut by 5 bases, the J end by 8 bases, with 16 bases between. This CDR3 is CASSPSKDSDIQYF. The CDR3 DNA reads TGTGCCAGCAGCCCATCCAAAGATTCGGACATTCAGTACTTC.

The chain couples TRBV19 to TRBJ1-1; TRBD1 aligns across 11 bases. The germline CDR1 and CDR2 sequences are LNHDA and SQIVND (reference sequence). The CDR3 spans 14 residues. Trimming at V came to 9 bases and at J to 3 bases, leaving 6 bases not matched to a gene. This CDR3 reads CASMDRGLDTEAFF. The CDR3 coding sequence is TGTGCCAGCATGGACAGGGGGCTGGACACTGAAGCTTTCTTT.

This clonotype was observed a few times. The V call is TRBV7-8, the J call TRBJ1-1; tentatively, D is TRBD1 (6 bases). Germline CDR1 reads SGHVS; CDR2 reads FQNEAQ. The length of the CDR3 is 16 residues. Trimming removed 4 bases at V and 2 bases at J, with 17 bases between. CDR3 nucleotides: TGTGCCAGCAGCTCTACGGGGGGGGGCGTAAACACTGAAGCTTTCTTT. Protein: CASSSTGGGVNTEAFF.

This chain connects TRBV5-1 to TRBJ1-1; possible D gene TRBD1, 5 bases. The CDR3 runs to 14 residues. Germline CDR1 reads SGHRS; CDR2 reads YFSETQ. V lost 1 base to trimming and J lost 4 bases, with 11 bases between them. The CDR3, as DNA: TGCGCCAGCAGCTTGTCCAGGGTGGGCACTGAAGCTTTCTTT. Amino acids: CASSLSRVGTEAFF.

The rearrangement uses TRBV9 and TRBJ2-7; D is unresolved. The CDR3 is made up of 14 amino acids. The germline gives CDR1 SGDLS, CDR2 YYNGEE. The V end lost 0 bases, the J end lost 0 bases, and 7 bases lay between the germline ends. CDR3 region: CASSVDGSSYEQYF. As DNA, the CDR3 is TGTGCCAGCAGCGTAGATGGCAGCTCCTACGAGCAGTACTTC.

The chain has TRBV7-8 and TRBJ2-2, with TRBD1 matching 8 bases. The length of the CDR3 is 17 residues. From germline, CDR1 is SGHVS and CDR2 FQNEAQ. The trim removed 2 bases at V and 4 bases at J, leaving 9 bases unmatched. CDR3 loop: CASSLPQDRVGTGELFF. The CDR3 nucleotides are TGTGCCAGCAGCTTACCACAGGACAGGGTCGGCACCGGGGAGCTGTTTTTT.

The chain uses TRBV29-1 and TRBJ2-7, with a tentative D call TRBD2 (6 bases). Germline V CDR1 and CDR2: SQVTM, ANQGSEA. The CDR3 contains 14 residues. Trimming stripped 6 bases from V and 2 bases from J, with 17 bases between. The CDR3 DNA reads TGCAGCGTGGACTACGGGGGTGGCCCCTACGAGCAGTACTTC. Protein sequence: CSVDYGGGPYEQYF.

This clonotype was detected only a few times. The chain is built from TRBV13 and TRBJ2-3; the match to TRBD1 covers 7 bases. The CDR3 runs 15 residues. The V segment lost 1 base and the J segment 4 bases; nucleotides outside the gene matches: 5. The germline CDR1 and CDR2 sequences are PRHDT and FYEKMQ (reference sequence). CDR3 residues: CASSLERQGADTQYF. DNA of the CDR3: TGTGCCAGCAGCTTAGAGAGACAGGGCGCAGATACGCAGTATTTT.

This chain uses TRBV15 with TRBJ2-1, with unresolved D. Germline V gene lookup returns CDR1 LNHNV and CDR2 YYDKDF (reference sequence). Trimming removed 3 bases from V and 4 bases from J, with 13 bases in between. The CDR3 covers 15 residues. CDR3 in DNA: TGTGCCACCAGCAGGAGCTTCGTGGGGTACAATGAGCAGTTCTTC. Residues: CATSRSFVGYNEQFF.

V gene TRBV24-1 combines with J gene TRBJ2-5; TRBD2 matches 10 bases. CDR1 is KGHDR and CDR2 is SFDVKD in the germline V gene. Unmatched junction bases numbered 2, after V lost 6 bases and J lost 5 bases. The CDR3 length is 13 residues. CDR3 in amino acids: CATSSGLAETQYF. The CDR3 nucleotides are TGTGCCACCAGTTCGGGACTAGCGGAGACCCAGTACTTC.

This chain connects TRBV10-2 to TRBJ1-2; 7 bases match TRBD1. CDR1 is WSHSY, CDR2 SAAADI, per germline. The CDR3 has 14 amino acids. V trimming: 10 bases; J trimming: 4 bases; junction bases outside the gene matches: 12. The CDR3 sequence is CATATGWRVYGYTF. The CDR3 bases are TGCGCCACTGCGACAGGGTGGCGTGTCTATGGCTACACCTTC.